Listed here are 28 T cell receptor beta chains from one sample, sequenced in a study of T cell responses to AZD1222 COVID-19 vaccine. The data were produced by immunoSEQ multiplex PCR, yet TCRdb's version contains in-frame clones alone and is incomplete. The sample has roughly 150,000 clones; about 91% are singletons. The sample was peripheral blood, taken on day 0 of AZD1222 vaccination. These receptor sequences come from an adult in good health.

CDR3 in amino acids: CASSPNGGAYNEQFF. The CDR3 region has the DNA TGTGCCAGCAGCCCGAACGGCGGGGCCTACAATGAGCAGTTCTTC. This chain connects TRBV7-2 to TRBJ2-1; D perhaps matches TRBD2 (6 bases). Between the trimmed V and J ends, which lost 5 bases and 2 bases, there was a span of 13 bases. The CDR3 totals 15 residues. Germline V gene lookup returns CDR1 SGHTA and CDR2 FQGNSA.

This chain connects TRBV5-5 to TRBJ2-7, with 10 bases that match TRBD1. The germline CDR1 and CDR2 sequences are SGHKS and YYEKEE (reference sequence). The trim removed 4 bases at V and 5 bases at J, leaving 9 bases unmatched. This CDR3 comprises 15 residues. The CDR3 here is CASSGMGQGFDEQYF. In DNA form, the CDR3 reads TGTGCCAGCAGCGGGATGGGACAGGGGTTTGACGAGCAGTACTTC.

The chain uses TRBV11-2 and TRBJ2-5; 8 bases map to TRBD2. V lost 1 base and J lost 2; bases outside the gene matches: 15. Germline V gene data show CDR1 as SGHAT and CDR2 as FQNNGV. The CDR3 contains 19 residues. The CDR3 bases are TGTGCCAGCAGCTTAGCAGGAAAGCGGGGGCTACTCACTCAAGAGACCCAGTACTTC. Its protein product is CASSLAGKRGLLTQETQYF. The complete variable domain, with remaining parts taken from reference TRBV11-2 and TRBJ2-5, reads EAGVAQSPRYKIIEKRQSVAFWCNPISGHATLYWYQQILGQGPKLLIQFQNNGVVDDSQLPKDRFSAERLKGVDSTLKIQPAKLEDSAVYLCASSLAGKRGLLTQETQYFGPGTRLLVL.

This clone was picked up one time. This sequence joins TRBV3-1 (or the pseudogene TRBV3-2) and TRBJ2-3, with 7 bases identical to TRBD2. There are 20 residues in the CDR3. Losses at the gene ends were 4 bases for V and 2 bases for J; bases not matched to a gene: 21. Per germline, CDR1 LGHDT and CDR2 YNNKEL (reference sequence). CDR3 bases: TGTGCCAGCAGCCGACGAGCCCCTGGCGGGAGTTTTCTTAACACAGATACGCAGTATTTT. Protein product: CASSRRAPGGSFLNTDTQYF.

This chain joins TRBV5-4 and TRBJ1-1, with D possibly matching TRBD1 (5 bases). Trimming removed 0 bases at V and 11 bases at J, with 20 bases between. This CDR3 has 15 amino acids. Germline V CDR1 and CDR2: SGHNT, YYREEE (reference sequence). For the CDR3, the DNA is TGTGCCAGCAGCTTGGGGGGGTCACCGCGCAACGGGGCTTTCTTT. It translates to CASSLGGSPRNGAFF.

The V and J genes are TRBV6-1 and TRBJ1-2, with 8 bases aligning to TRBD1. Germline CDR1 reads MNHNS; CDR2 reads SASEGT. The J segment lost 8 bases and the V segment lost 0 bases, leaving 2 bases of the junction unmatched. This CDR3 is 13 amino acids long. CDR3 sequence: CASSEAWDRGYTF. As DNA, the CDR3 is TGTGCCAGCAGTGAAGCCTGGGACAGGGGCTACACCTTC.

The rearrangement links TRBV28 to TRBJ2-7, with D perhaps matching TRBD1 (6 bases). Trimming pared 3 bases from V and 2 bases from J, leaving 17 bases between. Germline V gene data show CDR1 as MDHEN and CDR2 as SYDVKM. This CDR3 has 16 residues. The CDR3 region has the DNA TGTGCCAGCAGTTTTAGCCCCCAGGGGCCGGCCTACGAGCAGTACTTC. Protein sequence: CASSFSPQGPAYEQYF.

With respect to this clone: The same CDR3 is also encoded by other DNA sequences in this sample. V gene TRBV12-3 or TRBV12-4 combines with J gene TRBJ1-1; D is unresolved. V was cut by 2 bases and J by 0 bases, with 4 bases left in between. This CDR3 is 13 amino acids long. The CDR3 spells CASSLTVNTEAFF. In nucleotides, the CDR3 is TGTGCCAGCAGTTTAACAGTGAACACTGAAGCTTTCTTT.

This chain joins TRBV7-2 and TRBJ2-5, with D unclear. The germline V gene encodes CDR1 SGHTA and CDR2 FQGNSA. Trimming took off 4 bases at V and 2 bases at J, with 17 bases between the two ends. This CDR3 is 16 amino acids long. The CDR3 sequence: CASSSPYQSGQETQYF. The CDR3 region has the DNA TGTGCCAGCAGCTCTCCCTATCAGTCTGGGCAAGAGACCCAGTACTTC.

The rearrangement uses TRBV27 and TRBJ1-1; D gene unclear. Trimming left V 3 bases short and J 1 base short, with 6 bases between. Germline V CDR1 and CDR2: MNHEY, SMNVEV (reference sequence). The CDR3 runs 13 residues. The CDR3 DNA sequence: TGTGCCAGCAGTTTGGGGTGGAACACTGAAGCTTTCTTT. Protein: CASSLGWNTEAFF.

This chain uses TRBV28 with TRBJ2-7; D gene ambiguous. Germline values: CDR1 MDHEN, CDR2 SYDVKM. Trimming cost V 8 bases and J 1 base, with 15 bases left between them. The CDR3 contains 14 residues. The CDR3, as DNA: TGTGCCAGCTGTCGGGCAGGATTTTCCTACGAGCAGTACTTC. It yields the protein CASCRAGFSYEQYF.

The CDR3: CASSPKVGTEAFF. Here the CDR3 DNA reads TGTGCCAGCTCACCAAAGGTGGGCACTGAAGCTTTCTTT. V gene TRBV18 combines with J gene TRBJ1-1; no clear D. Germline CDR1 and CDR2: KGHSH and LQKENI. V lost 2 bases and J lost 4, with 8 bases in between. The CDR3 runs to 13 residues.

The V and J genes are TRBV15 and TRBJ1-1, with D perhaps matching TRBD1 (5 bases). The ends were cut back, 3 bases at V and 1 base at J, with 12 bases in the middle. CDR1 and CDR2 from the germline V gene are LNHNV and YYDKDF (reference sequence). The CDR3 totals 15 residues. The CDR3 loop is CATSSALGANTEAFF. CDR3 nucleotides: TGTGCCACCAGCAGCGCATTAGGGGCGAACACTGAAGCTTTCTTT.

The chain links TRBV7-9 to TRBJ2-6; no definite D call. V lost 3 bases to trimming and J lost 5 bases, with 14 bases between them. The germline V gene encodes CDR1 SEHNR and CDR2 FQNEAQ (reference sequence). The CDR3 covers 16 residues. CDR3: CASSFSDQSRANVLTF. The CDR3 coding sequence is TGTGCCAGCAGCTTTTCCGACCAAAGCAGGGCCAACGTCCTGACTTTC.

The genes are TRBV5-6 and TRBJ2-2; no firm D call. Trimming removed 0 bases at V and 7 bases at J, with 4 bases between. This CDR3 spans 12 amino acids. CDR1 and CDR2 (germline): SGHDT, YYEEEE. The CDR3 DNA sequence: TGTGCCAGCAGCTTGGTAGGCGGGGAGCTGTTTTTT. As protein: CASSLVGGELFF.

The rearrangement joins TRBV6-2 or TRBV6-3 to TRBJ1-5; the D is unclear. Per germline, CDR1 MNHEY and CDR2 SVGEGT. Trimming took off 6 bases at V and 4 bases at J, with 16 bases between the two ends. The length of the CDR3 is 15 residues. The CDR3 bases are TGTGCCAGCAGACCTCTGGAGAGACGGAATCAGCCCCAGCATTTT. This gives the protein CASRPLERRNQPQHF.

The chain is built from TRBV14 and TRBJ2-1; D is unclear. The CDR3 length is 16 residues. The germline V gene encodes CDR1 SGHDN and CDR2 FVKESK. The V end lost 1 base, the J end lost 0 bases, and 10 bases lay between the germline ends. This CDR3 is CASSQGHRGSYNEQFF. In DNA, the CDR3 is TGTGCCAGCAGCCAAGGCCACCGAGGCTCCTACAATGAGCAGTTCTTC.

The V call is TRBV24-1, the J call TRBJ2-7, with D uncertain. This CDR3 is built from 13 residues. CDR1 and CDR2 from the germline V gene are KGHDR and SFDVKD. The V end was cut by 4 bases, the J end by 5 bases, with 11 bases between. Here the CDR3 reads CATSDPARDEQYF. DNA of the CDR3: TGTGCCACCAGTGACCCTGCCCGAGACGAGCAGTACTTC.

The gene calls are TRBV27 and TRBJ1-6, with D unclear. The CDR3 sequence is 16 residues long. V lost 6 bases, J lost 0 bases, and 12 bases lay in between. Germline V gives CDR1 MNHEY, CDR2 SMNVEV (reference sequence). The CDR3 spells CASRKGGSSYNSPLHF. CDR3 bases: TGTGCCAGCAGGAAAGGTGGGAGCTCCTATAATTCACCCCTCCACTTT.

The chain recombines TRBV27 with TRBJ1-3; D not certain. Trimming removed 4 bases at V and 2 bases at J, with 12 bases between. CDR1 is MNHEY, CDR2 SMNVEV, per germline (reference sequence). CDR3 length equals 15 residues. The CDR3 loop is CASSWAGGAGNTIYF. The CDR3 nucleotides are TGTGCCAGCAGTTGGGCCGGCGGGGCTGGAAACACCATATATTTT.

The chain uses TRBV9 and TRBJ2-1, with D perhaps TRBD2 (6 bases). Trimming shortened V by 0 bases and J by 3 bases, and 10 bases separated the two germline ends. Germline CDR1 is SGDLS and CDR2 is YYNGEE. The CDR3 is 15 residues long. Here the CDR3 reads CASSVVGGVYNEQFF. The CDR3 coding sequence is TGTGCCAGCAGCGTAGTTGGAGGGGTCTACAATGAGCAGTTCTTC. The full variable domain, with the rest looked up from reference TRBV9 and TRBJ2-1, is DSGVTQTPKHLITATGQRVTLRCSPRSGDLSVYWYQQSLDQGLQFLIQYYNGEERAKGNILERFSAQQFPDLHSELNLSSLELGDSALYFCASSVVGGVYNEQFFGPGTRLTVL.

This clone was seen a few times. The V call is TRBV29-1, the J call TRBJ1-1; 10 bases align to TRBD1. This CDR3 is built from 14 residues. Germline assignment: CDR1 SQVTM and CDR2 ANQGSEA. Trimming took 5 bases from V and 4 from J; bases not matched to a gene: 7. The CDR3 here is CSVRTGGQATEAFF. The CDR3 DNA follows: TGCAGCGTTCGGACAGGGGGGCAGGCCACTGAAGCTTTCTTT.

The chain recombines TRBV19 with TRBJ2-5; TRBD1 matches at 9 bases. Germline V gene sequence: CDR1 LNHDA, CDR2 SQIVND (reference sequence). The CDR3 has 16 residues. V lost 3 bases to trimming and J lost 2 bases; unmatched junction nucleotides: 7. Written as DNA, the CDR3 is TGTGCCAGTAGTATGGGACAGGGACGAGCACAAGAGACCCAGTACTTC. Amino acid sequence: CASSMGQGRAQETQYF.

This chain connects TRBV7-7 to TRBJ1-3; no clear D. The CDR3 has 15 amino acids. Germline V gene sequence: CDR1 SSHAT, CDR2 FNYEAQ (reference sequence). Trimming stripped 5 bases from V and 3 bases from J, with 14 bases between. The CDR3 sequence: CASSPEVGNGNTIYF. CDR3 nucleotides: TGTGCCAGCAGCCCGGAGGTGGGGAATGGAAACACCATATATTTT.

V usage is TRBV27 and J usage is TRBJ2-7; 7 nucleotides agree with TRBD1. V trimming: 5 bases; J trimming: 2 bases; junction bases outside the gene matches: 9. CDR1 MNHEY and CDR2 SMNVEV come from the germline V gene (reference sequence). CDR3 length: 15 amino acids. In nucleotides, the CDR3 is TGTGCCAGCAGTACAACAGGGGTTTCGACCTACGAGCAGTACTTC. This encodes CASSTTGVSTYEQYF.

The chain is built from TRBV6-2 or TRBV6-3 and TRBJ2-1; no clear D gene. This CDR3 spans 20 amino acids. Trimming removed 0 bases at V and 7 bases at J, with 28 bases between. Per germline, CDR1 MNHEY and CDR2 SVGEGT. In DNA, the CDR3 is TGTGCCAGCAGTTACTCGAGTGGAAGGTCAACGCTCCGATCAACAAATGAGCAGTTCTTC. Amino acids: CASSYSSGRSTLRSTNEQFF.

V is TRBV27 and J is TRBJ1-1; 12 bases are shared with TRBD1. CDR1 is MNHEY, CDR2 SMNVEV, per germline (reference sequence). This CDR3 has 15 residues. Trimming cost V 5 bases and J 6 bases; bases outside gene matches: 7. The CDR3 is CASSDPGQGAPEAFF. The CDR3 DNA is TGTGCCAGCAGTGATCCGGGACAGGGGGCACCTGAAGCTTTCTTT.

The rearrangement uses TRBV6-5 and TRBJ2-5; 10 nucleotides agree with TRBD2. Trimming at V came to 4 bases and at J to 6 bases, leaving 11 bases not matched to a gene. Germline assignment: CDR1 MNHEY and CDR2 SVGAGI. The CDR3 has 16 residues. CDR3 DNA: TGTGCCAGCAGTTCCCTCGGGGTAGCGGGGGGTAAGACCCAGTACTTC. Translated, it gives CASSSLGVAGGKTQYF.